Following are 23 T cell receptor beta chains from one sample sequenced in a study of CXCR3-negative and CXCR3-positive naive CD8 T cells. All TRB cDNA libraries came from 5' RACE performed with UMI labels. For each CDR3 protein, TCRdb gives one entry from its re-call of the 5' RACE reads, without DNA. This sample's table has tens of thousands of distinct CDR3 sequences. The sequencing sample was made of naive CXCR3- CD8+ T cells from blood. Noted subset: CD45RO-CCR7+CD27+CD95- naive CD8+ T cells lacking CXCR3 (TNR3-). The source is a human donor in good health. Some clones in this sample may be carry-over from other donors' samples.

CDR3 sequence: CASSLSTSWEQYF. V usage is TRBV7-9 and J usage is TRBJ2-7. CDR1 SEHNR and CDR2 FQNEAQ come from the germline V gene (reference sequence). The length of the CDR3 is 13 residues.

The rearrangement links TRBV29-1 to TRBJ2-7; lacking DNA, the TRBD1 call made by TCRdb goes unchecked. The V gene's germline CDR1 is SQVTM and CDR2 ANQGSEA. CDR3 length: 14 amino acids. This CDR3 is CSGKGGQVGYEQYF.

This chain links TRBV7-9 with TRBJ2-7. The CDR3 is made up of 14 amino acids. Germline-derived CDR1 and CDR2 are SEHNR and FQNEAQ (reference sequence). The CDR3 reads CASSLGGASYEQYF.

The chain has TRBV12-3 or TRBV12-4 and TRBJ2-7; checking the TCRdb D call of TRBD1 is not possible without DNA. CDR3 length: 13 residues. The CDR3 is CASSSGTDYEQYF.

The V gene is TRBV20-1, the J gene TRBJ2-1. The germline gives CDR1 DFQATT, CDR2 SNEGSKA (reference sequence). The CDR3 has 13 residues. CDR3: CSAREGTYNEQFF.

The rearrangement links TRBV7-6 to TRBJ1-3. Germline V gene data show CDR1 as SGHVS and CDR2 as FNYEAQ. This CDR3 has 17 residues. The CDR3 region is CASSPHITENSGNTIYF.

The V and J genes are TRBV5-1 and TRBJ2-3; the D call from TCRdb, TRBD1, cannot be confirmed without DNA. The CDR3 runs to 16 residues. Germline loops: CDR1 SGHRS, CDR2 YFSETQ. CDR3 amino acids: CASSPGHYNGADTQYF.

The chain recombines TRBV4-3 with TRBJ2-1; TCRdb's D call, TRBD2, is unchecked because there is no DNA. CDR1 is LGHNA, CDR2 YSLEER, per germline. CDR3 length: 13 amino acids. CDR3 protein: CASSQETAGEQFF.

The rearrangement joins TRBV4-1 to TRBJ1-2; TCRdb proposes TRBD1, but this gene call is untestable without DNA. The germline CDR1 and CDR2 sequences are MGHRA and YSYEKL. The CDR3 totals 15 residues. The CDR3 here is CASSQDGLPGYGYTF.

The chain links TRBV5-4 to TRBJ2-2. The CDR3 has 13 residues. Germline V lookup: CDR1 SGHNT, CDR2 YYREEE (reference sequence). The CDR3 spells CASSLGSNGELFF.

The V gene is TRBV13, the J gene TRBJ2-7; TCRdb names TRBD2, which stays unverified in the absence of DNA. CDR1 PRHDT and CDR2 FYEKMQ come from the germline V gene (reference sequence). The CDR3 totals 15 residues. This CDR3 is CASSLVTGGPGEQYF.

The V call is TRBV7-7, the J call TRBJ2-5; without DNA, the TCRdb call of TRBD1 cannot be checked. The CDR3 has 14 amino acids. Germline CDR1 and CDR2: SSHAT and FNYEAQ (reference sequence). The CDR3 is CAVPAGTGQETQYF.

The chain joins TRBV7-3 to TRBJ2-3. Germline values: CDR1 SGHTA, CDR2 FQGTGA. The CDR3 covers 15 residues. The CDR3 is CASSLTVGSTDTQYF.

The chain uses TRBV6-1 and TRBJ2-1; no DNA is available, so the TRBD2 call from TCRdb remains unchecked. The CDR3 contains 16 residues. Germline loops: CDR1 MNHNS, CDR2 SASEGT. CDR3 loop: CASSWTGTSLYNEQFF.

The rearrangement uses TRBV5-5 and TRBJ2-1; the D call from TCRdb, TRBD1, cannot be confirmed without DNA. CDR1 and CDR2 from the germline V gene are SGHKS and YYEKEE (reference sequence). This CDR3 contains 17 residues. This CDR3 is CASSLGTGEFVWNEQFF.

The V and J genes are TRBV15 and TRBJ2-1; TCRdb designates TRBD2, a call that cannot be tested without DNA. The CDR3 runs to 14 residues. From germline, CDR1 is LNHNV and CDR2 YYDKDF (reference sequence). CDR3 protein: CATEREYSYNEQFF.

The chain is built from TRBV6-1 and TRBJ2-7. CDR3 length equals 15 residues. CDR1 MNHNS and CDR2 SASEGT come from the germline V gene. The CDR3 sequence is CASSDYLHTTYEQYF.

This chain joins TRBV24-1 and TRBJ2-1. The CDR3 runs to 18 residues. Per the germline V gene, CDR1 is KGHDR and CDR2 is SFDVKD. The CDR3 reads CATSDSTKGSRSYNEQFF.

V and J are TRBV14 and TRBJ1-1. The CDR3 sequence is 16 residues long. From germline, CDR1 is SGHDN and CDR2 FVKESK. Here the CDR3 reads CASSPLVDPRDTEAFF.

The CDR3 here is CASSWGGGVTEAFF. This chain joins TRBV5-4 and TRBJ1-1; the D call of TRBD1 rests on TCRdb alone, since no DNA is present to check it. The CDR3 is made up of 14 amino acids. Germline V CDR1 and CDR2: SGHNT, YYREEE (reference sequence). The variable domain in full, completed from reference TRBV5-4 and TRBJ1-1, reads ETGVTQSPTHLIKTRGQQVTLRCSSQSGHNTVSWYQQALGQGPQFIFQYYREEENGRGNFPPRFSGLQFPNYSSELNVNALELDDSALYLCASSWGGGVTEAFFGQGTRLTVV.

This CDR3 is CSARADIAGGNEQFF. The chain recombines TRBV20-1 with TRBJ2-1; lacking DNA, the TRBD2 call made by TCRdb goes unchecked. Germline CDR1 DFQATT, CDR2 SNEGSKA (reference sequence). This CDR3 contains 15 residues.

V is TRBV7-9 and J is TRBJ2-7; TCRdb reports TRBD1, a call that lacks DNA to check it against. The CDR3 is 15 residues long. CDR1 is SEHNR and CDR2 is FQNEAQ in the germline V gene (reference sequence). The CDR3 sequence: CASSPPGTSGHEQYF.

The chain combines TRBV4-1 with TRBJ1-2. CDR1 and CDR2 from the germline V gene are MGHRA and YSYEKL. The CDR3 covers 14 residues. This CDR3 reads CASSLTSDFYGYTF.